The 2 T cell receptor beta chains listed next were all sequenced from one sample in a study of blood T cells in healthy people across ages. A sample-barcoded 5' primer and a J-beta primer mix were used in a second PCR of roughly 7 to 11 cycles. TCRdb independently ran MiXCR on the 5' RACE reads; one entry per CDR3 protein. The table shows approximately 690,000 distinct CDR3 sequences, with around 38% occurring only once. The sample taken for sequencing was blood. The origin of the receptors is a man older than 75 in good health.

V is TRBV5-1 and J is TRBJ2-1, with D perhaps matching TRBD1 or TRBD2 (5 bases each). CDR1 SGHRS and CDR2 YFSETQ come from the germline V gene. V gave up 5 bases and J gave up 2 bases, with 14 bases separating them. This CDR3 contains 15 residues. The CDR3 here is CASRPEADTYNEQFF. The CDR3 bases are TGCGCCAGCAGACCGGAGGCGGACACCTACAATGAGCAGTTCTTC.

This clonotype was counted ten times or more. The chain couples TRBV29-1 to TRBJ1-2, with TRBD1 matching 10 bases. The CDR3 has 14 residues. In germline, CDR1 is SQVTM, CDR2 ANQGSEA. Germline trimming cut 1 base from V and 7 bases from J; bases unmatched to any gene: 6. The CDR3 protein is CSVEAGTGARGYTF. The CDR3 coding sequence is TGCAGCGTTGAAGCTGGGACAGGGGCGCGTGGCTACACCTTC. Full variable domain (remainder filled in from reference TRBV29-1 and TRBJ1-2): SAVISQKPSRDICQRGTSLTIQCQVDSQVTMMFWYRQQPGQSLTLIATANQGSEATYESGFVIDKFPISRPNLTFSTLTVSNMSPEDSSIYLCSVEAGTGARGYTFGSGTRLTVV.